This paragraph reports one T cell receptor (beta chain). As yet, its antigen is unknown. The data are from a study of a mutant IDH1 vaccine in newly diagnosed glioma. Overall study results and limits: Researchers report vaccine-induced immune responses in over 90% of patients.

The repertoire was sequenced with immunoSEQ multiplex PCR; TCRdb's copy has only in-frame clones and lacks some. The sample lists tens of thousands of clones; approximately 90% were seen once. Time point defined: baseline, week 1 (first vaccination visit). The treatment: pre-vaccination baseline after standard-of-care therapy. Patients carried new grade 3 or 4 IDH1-mutant astrocytomas lacking nuclear ATRX. The CDR3 is 15 amino acids. Germline CDR1 and CDR2: MGHDK and SYGVNS. Trimming removed 4 bases at V and 4 bases at J, with 16 bases between. The genes are TRBV25-1 and TRBJ2-5; no reliable D call. The sequence was collected from a man in his forties with glioma. The source material was PBMCs, sampled from a glioma patient treated with radiotherapy, temozolomide or both. The chain's CDR3 is CASSVPGPLGETQYF. The CDR3 bases are TGTGCCAGCAGTGTGCCCGGGCCCTTGGGAGAGACCCAGTACTTC.